Listed below are T cell receptor beta chains from one sample, sequenced in a study of regulatory T cells in long-lasting Graves disease. MiXCR, applied by TCRdb to the multiplex PCR reads, yields one record per CDR3 protein. The sample yields 600,000 to 850,000 distinct CDR3 sequences, around 30% seen once. The sequences come from peripheral blood mononuclear cells (PBMCs), collected when the disease was refractory, from a patient treated with antithyroid drugs. These receptors were obtained from a female donor with Graves disease. Both conserved end residues are part of each CDR3. D genes are given only for firm matches. A row's size may be missing; if present it is once, few, many or a size class.

j_call d_call clone_size v_call cdr3_nt cdr3_aa
TRBJ2-7 TRBD2 NA TRBV6-1 TGTGCCAGCAGCCCTGGACTAGCGGGAGAAAGGGCCGAGCAGTACTTC CASSPGLAGERAEQYF
TRBJ2-5 TRBD2 NA TRBV9 TGTGCCAGCAGCGGAGCGGGACTCGACCACTCATACCAAGAGACCCAGTACTTC CASSGAGLDHSYQETQYF
TRBJ2-7 NA NA TRBV7-2 TGTGCCAGCAGCTTAGGAGGATTCGGCCCTAGCTACGAGCAGTACTTC CASSLGGFGPSYEQYF
TRBJ1-2 NA few TRBV25-1 TGTGCCAGCAGTGAGGCCATCTTGGGCGGCTACACCTTC CASSEAILGGYTF
TRBJ1-2 NA few TRBV6-1 TGTGCCAGCAGTGAATCCAGCAACCCAAACTATGGCTACACCTTC CASSESSNPNYGYTF
TRBJ2-5 NA NA TRBV5-1 TGCGCCAGCAGCTTGGACGAGAGGCAAGAGACCCAGTACTTC CASSLDERQETQYF
TRBJ1-5 NA NA TRBV10-3 TGTGCCATCAGTGAGTCGGGTAGCAATCAGCCCCAGCATTTT CAISESGSNQPQHF
TRBJ2-7 NA NA TRBV2 TGTGCCAGCAGTTTTTCGACAGTTTCCTACGAGCAGTACTTC CASSFSTVSYEQYF
TRBJ1-1 NA NA TRBV6-1 TGTGCCAGCGGGAGGGGCCTCTACACTGAAGCTTTCTTT CASGRGLYTEAFF
TRBJ1-1 NA few TRBV15 TGTGCCACCAGCAGAGAAGACTACCCTGAAGCTTTCTTT CATSREDYPEAFF
TRBJ1-2 NA NA TRBV27 TGTGCCAGCAGTCCCAACGGGGGGAAAGGCTACACCTTC CASSPNGGKGYTF
TRBJ1-6 NA NA TRBV6-5 TGTGCCAGCAGTTACTCGCCCTCCCGGGGGGATTCACCCCTCCACTTT CASSYSPSRGDSPLHF
TRBJ1-1 TRBD1 many TRBV2 TGTGCCAGCCACACCGGGACAGGGAGTTCGAACACTGAAGCTTTCTTT CASHTGTGSSNTEAFF
TRBJ2-7 NA NA TRBV20-1 TGCAGTGCTATCGGGTCTGTGGGCTACGAGCAGTACTTC CSAIGSVGYEQYF
TRBJ2-2 TRBD1 few TRBV19 TGTGCCAGTAGTATACAGGGGGCGAACACCGGGGAGCTGTTTTTT CASSIQGANTGELFF
TRBJ1-1 NA NA TRBV6-6 TGTGCCAGCAGTTACTCGGTGGGGGGGCGCATACCTGAAGCTTTCTTT CASSYSVGGRIPEAFF
TRBJ1-5 NA NA TRBV10-3 TGTGCCATCAGTGAGAGAGGAGGGCAGCCCCAGCATTTT CAISERGGQPQHF
TRBJ1-1 NA NA TRBV28 TGTGCCAGCAGTTCCGTAAGGGAGGAGACTGAAGCTTTCTTT CASSSVREETEAFF
TRBJ2-3 NA NA TRBV11-2 TGTGCCAGCAGCTCCATAGGTACAGATACGCAGTATTTT CASSSIGTDTQYF
TRBJ2-7 NA few TRBV20-1 TGCAGTGCTAGAGAGGCAGGGAGTTTCTACGAGCAGTACTTC CSAREAGSFYEQYF
TRBJ1-2 NA many TRBV12-3/TRBV12-4 TGTGCCAGCACCGTTACCCCTGACTATGGCTACACCTTC CASTVTPDYGYTF
TRBJ2-3 NA NA TRBV5-1 TGCGCCAGCAGCTCCCTAGACAAAAGCACAGATACGCAGTATTTT CASSSLDKSTDTQYF
TRBJ2-5 TRBD2 few TRBV10-3 TGTGCCATCAGTGAGTCGACCGGCCTAGCGGGAGGCGAGACCCAGTACTTC CAISESTGLAGGETQYF
TRBJ2-1 TRBD2 NA TRBV12-3/TRBV12-4 TGTGCCAGCAGTTTGGATTTCCCGGGACTAGCGGGAGAAGGTGAGCAGCTCTTC CASSLDFPGLAGEGEQLF
TRBJ2-7 NA few TRBV19 TGTGCCAGTAGCCGAGGTCGGGGGGCGTCCTACGAGCAGTACTTC CASSRGRGASYEQYF
TRBJ1-1 NA many TRBV29-1 TGCAGTGTCGAGACTGGGAACACTGAAGCTTTCTTT CSVETGNTEAFF
TRBJ2-7 TRBD2 many TRBV2 TGTGCCAGCAGTGAAAGGAGGGGACTAGCGGCCTACGAGCAGTACTTC CASSERRGLAAYEQYF
TRBJ2-2 NA NA TRBV20-1 TGCAGTGCTAGAACGCAGGCAACCGGGGAGCTGTTTTTT CSARTQATGELFF
TRBJ1-1 TRBD1 NA TRBV10-3 TGTGCCATCAGTGAGTTCTTGGGGACAGGGGCATTGAACACTGAAGCTTTCTTT CAISEFLGTGALNTEAFF
TRBJ1-2 TRBD1 NA TRBV7-9 TGTGCCAGCAGCTTGGGACAGCCCTCTGACGGCTACACCTTC CASSLGQPSDGYTF
TRBJ1-3 NA NA TRBV28 TGTGCCAGCAGTTGGGGAGGGGCGGTTGGAAACACCATATATTTT CASSWGGAVGNTIYF
TRBJ1-5 TRBD1 NA TRBV7-2 TGTGCCAGCAGCTTTAGCCCAGGGGGCGATCAGCCCCAGCATTTT CASSFSPGGDQPQHF
TRBJ1-3 NA few TRBV27 TGTGCCAGCAGTTTACAGCCTGGAAACACCATATATTTT CASSLQPGNTIYF
TRBJ2-7 NA once TRBV6-5 TGTGCCAGCAGTTACTCGTCGCACAGGGTCTGCGAGCAGTACTTC CASSYSSHRVCEQYF
TRBJ2-2 TRBD2 NA TRBV11-2 TGTGCCAGCAGCTTACGGATAGCGGGAGTCACGGGAGGAACCGGGGAGCTGTTTTTT CASSLRIAGVTGGTGELFF
TRBJ2-7 TRBD2 few TRBV3-1 TGTGCCAGCAGCCAAGATCGGCGGGAGCAGTTGTTC CASSQDRREQLF
TRBJ2-7 NA many TRBV6-1 TGCGCCAGCAGTGGACCCTCCTACGAGCAGTACTTC CASSGPSYEQYF
TRBJ2-5 NA NA TRBV5-1 TGCGCCAGCAGCTCGGCAGGGATTGATGAGACCCAGTACTTC CASSSAGIDETQYF
TRBJ1-6 NA few TRBV2 TGTGCCAGCAGTGTGGCAACCGATAATTCACCCCTCCACTTT CASSVATDNSPLHF
TRBJ1-1 NA many TRBV27 TGTGCCAGCAGTTTCACCGGCCAGAACACTGAAGCTTTCTTT CASSFTGQNTEAFF
TRBJ1-5 NA NA TRBV6-1 TGTGCCAGCAGTAACCCTAAGTTGGGATTAAATCAGCCCCAGCATTTT CASSNPKLGLNQPQHF
TRBJ2-5 NA many TRBV11-2 TGTGCCAGCAGCTTAGAGCCGCCAGGGCTATACCAAGAGACCCAGTACTTC CASSLEPPGLYQETQYF
TRBJ1-3 NA NA TRBV9 TGTGCCAGTCACTCGGGGGACTCTGGAAACACCATATATTTT CASHSGDSGNTIYF
TRBJ1-4 NA many TRBV12-3/TRBV12-4 TGTGCCAGCAGAGCCCGGGGGACGGTGGTTGAAAAACTGTTTTTT CASRARGTVVEKLFF
TRBJ1-5 TRBD1 many TRBV28 TGTGCCAGCAGAGCAGGGGGTCAGCCCCAGCATTTT CASRAGGQPQHF
TRBJ1-1 NA few TRBV12-5 TGTGCTAGTGGGGATAGGGGGGTTGGTGGCACTGAAGCTTTCTTT CASGDRGVGGTEAFF
TRBJ1-1 NA many TRBV19 TGTGCCAGTAGTAAAGACAGGAAACGAATAACTGTGAACACTGAAGCTTTCTTT CASSKDRKRITVNTEAFF
TRBJ2-6 NA NA TRBV12-3/TRBV12-4 TGTGCCAGCAGTATCCGCAGGAGCTCTGGGGCCAACGTCCTGACTTTC CASSIRRSSGANVLTF
TRBJ1-2 NA few TRBV2 TGTGCCGGAAGGGCCCTGAGTGGGCTATCCTACACCTTC CAGRALSGLSYTF
TRBJ2-1 TRBD2 NA TRBV13 TGTGCCAGCAGTCTCAAGCGGGAGGGGTACAATGAGCAGTTCTTC CASSLKREGYNEQFF